The sequence of this T cell receptor (beta chain) was determined in a study of blood T cell repertoires in COVID-19 (dated by TCRdb to about 2020). Regarding the research as a whole: Collaborator samples came from the United States, Italy and Spain and covered acute and convalescent phases of COVID-19. Samples were obtained from the ongoing ImmuneRACE study (first 160 participants) and from some 1,200 subjects provided by 6 global collaborators. A de-identified subject ID, COVID-19 status, age in years and sex were almost always included in the sample metadata. Subjects who had been exposed to COVID-19, were actively infected with it, or had recovered from it provided the deeply sampled blood TCRbeta repertoires that made up the dataset. The material from the prospective study consisted of cDNA or gDNA derived from T cells, B-cell-depleted T cells, or PBMCs. HLA class I and class II types, where available, came from metadata supplied by the sample provider rather than from assay-based typing. The repertoires were released in a freely available public database intended as a resource for research on the immune response to SARS-CoV-2.

The germline V and J ends show losses of 2 bases and 2 bases respectively, and no gene match explains 4 bases of the junction. The CDR3, cysteine through phenylalanine, is 16 amino acids long. The sequence is cut down to CDR3 DNA, 48 bases in frame from base 1. Taken from the germline V gene, the CDR1 and CDR2 loops are ENHRY and SYGVKD. As concerns this clone: Its specific antigen is unknown. No much larger clonotype is one base removed from it; base qualities were not supplied. This same CDR3 is encoded by further DNA sequences in the sample.

TCRbeta CDR3 regions were amplified from genomic DNA by means of the immunoSEQ Assay, a bias-controlled multiplex PCR. For the original study's pipeline: Within the assay, amplification of reference gene primers was used to estimate how many nucleated cells each sample contained. To quantify the absolute abundance of each unique TCRbeta CDR3 rearrangement, sequence reads were collapsed and filtered. Productive Simpson clonality was computed per sample as the square root of Simpson's diversity index over productive rearrangements. Drawn from immuneACCESS, this table holds only the in-frame rearrangements with V and J called that TCRdb kept. Clones are partly lost; checked studies trace under half to an unresolved V gene and leave the rest unexplained. V and J calls and clone size are those listed in that table; D and trimming were worked out from the DNA. The sample table holds under 250,000 clones, of which over 70% were seen once. The top ten clones comprise around 25% of the sample.

The collaborating institutions used their own protocols to collect whole blood in K2EDTA tubes. For TCRbeta analysis, collaborator samples were shipped as frozen whole blood, as isolated PBMCs, or as DNA extracted from either sample type. Study-wide conclusions, independent of this receptor: Clinical and demographic metadata were provided uncurated, with the amount varying by source and participant.

The TCR sequence derives from a man aged 35-49 years with acute or convalescent COVID-19. The chain links TRBV10-3 with TRBJ2-7; TRBD2 aligns with 12 central bases. The sample comprised peripheral blood. The CDR3 loop reads CAISEGTSGRPYEQYF. The sequence in DNA is TGTGCCATCAGTGAGGGGACTAGCGGGCGACCCTACGAGCAGTACTTC.